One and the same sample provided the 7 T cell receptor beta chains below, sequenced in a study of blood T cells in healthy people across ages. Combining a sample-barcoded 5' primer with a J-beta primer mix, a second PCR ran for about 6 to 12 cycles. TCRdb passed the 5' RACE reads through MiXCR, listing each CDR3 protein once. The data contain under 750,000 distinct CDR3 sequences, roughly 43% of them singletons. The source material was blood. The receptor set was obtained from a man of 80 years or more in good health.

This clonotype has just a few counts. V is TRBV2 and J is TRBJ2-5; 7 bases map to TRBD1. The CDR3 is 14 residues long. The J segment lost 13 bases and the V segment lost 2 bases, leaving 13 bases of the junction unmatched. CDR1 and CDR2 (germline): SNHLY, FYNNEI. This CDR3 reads CASSELRDRVRRYF. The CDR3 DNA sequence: TGTGCCAGCAGTGAACTCCGGGACAGAGTAAGGCGGTACTTC.

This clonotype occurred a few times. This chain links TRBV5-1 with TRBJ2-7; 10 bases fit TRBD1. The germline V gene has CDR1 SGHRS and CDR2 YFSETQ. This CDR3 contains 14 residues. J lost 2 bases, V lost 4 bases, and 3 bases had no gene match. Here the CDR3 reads CASSKGQGAYEQYF. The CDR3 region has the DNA TGCGCCAGCAGCAAAGGACAGGGGGCCTACGAGCAGTACTTC.

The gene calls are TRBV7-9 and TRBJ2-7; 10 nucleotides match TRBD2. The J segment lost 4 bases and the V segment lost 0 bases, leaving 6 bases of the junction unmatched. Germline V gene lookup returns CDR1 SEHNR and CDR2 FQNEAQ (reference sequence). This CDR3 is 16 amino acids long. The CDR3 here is CASSLAASGRTYEQYF. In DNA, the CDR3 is TGTGCCAGCAGCTTAGCGGCTAGCGGGAGAACTTACGAGCAGTACTTC.

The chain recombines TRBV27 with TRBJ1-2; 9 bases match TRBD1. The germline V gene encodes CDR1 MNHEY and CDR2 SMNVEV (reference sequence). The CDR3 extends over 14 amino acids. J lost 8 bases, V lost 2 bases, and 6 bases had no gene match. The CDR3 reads CASSLRGTGNGYTF. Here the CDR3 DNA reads TGTGCCAGCAGTTTACGCGGGACAGGGAACGGCTACACCTTC.

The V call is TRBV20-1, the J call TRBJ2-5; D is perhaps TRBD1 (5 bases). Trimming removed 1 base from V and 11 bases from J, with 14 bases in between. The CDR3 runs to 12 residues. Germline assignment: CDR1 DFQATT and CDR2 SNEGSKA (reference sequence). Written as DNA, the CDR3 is TGCAGTGCTAGAGCCGACAGCAATGAGCAGTACTTC. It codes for CSARADSNEQYF.

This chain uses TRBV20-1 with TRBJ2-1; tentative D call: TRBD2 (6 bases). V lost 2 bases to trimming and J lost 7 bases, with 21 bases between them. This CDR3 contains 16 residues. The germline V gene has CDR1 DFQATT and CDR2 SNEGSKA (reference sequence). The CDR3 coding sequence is TGCAGTGCTAGATGGGTTCTAGCGACTTCGGGGAATGAGCAGTTCTTC. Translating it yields CSARWVLATSGNEQFF.

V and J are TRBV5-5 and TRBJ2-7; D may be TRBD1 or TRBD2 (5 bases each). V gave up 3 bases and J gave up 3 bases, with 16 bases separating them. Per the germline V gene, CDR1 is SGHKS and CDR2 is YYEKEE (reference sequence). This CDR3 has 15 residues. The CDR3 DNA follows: TGTGCCAGCAGCTGGAGGAGACAGCTTGACTACGAGCAGTACTTC. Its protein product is CASSWRRQLDYEQYF.